These T cell receptor beta chains were read from a single sample in a study of tumor and adjacent non-tumor tissue in lung cancer. A single record per CDR3 protein comes from TCRdb applying MiXCR to the multiplex PCR reads. The table lists 81,000 or so distinct CDR3 sequences, around 80% of them singletons. Sequencing was done on a sample of lung tumor tissue. These receptor sequences come from a woman aged 50 to 65 with non-small cell lung cancer. CDR3s include the opening cysteine and the closing phenylalanine or tryptophan. The D gene is left open where the match is weak. The size entry is marked missing in some rows and otherwise reads once, few, many or a size class.

clone_size: once; d_call: TRBD2; v_call: TRBV6-2/TRBV6-3; j_call: TRBJ2-1; cdr3_nt: TGTGACAGTAGATCCCCGTACAGCGGGAGCGGCTACAATGAGCAGTTCTTC; cdr3_aa: CDSRSPYSGSGYNEQFF
clone_size: -; d_call: TRBD1; v_call: TRBV20-1; j_call: TRBJ2-1; cdr3_nt: TGTAGTGCTCCCCGGGACAGGGGTGATGTGCAGTTCTTC; cdr3_aa: CSAPRDRGDVQFF
clone_size: -; d_call: -; v_call: TRBV11-2; j_call: TRBJ2-2; cdr3_nt: TGTGCCAGGAGCTTAGTGCCAGGTCCCGGAGGGCTGTTTTTT; cdr3_aa: CARSLVPGPGGLFF
clone_size: -; d_call: -; v_call: TRBV4-1; j_call: TRBJ1-1; cdr3_nt: TGCGCCAGTCGCCGGCAGGGCCGTTCTGAAGTTTTCTTT; cdr3_aa: CASRRQGRSEVFF
clone_size: -; d_call: TRBD1; v_call: TRBV6-2/TRBV6-3; j_call: TRBJ2-7; cdr3_nt: TGTGTCAGCATGGACAGGGTCTCCTACGAGCAGTACTTC; cdr3_aa: CVSMDRVSYEQYF
clone_size: once; d_call: TRBD2; v_call: TRBV10-3; j_call: TRBJ2-1; cdr3_nt: TGTGCCATCAGTTCTAGCGGTGAAAATAATAAGCAGTTCTTC; cdr3_aa: CAISSSGENNKQFF
clone_size: -; d_call: -; v_call: TRBV4-1; j_call: TRBJ2-3; cdr3_nt: TGCGCTAGCAGACAAGAGGGAGTAGGCTCTTACGATACGCAGTATTTT; cdr3_aa: CASRQEGVGSYDTQYF
clone_size: -; d_call: -; v_call: TRBV11-2; j_call: TRBJ2-5; cdr3_nt: TGTGCCAGCGGGTTCGTGGGGTGGCGAGAGACCCAGTACTTC; cdr3_aa: CASGFVGWRETQYF
clone_size: -; d_call: -; v_call: TRBV5-4; j_call: TRBJ2-3; cdr3_nt: TGTGCCAGCAGCTTGGGATTAGCGGAAGTTACGCAGTATTTT; cdr3_aa: CASSLGLAEVTQYF
clone_size: -; d_call: -; v_call: TRBV13; j_call: TRBJ1-1; cdr3_nt: TGTGCCAGCAGCTTAGGATGGATAGGGGGGAACATTGAAGCTTTCTTT; cdr3_aa: CASSLGWIGGNIEAFF
clone_size: -; d_call: -; v_call: TRBV5-4; j_call: TRBJ2-1; cdr3_nt: TGTACCAGCAGCTTGTATAGCGCTGACTGCAATGAGCAGTTCTTC; cdr3_aa: CTSSLYSADCNEQFF
clone_size: medium-sized; d_call: -; v_call: TRBV12-3/TRBV12-4; j_call: TRBJ2-7; cdr3_nt: TGTGCCAGCAGTACAGACGGGACACAGACTAACGAGCAGTACTTC; cdr3_aa: CASSTDGTQTNEQYF
clone_size: -; d_call: -; v_call: TRBV4-3; j_call: TRBJ1-6; cdr3_nt: TGCACCAGCAGCCAAGATAGGGTGGCCTCAAGCTCCTATAAATCACCCCTCCACTTT; cdr3_aa: CTSSQDRVASSSYKSPLHF
clone_size: -; d_call: -; v_call: TRBV12-3/TRBV12-4; j_call: TRBJ2-6; cdr3_nt: TGTGCCAGCAGCCTCCTTGGGGGTCTGGGGGTCAACGTCCTAACTTTC; cdr3_aa: CASSLLGGLGVNVLTF
clone_size: -; d_call: TRBD1; v_call: TRBV24-1; j_call: TRBJ2-2; cdr3_nt: TGTGCCACCAATGAAACAGGGGGAACCGGGAAGCTGTTTTTT; cdr3_aa: CATNETGGTGKLFF
clone_size: -; d_call: TRBD2; v_call: TRBV20-1; j_call: TRBJ2-1; cdr3_nt: TGCAGTGATAGAAAAACCCACGGACTAGCGGGAGGCTACAATGAACAGTTGTTC; cdr3_aa: CSDRKTHGLAGGYNEQLF
clone_size: -; d_call: -; v_call: TRBV24-1; j_call: TRBJ1-1; cdr3_nt: TGTGCCAGCAGTGACCGGACAGTGGGTGAAGCTTTCTTT; cdr3_aa: CASSDRTVGEAFF
clone_size: -; d_call: TRBD2; v_call: TRBV29-1; j_call: TRBJ2-1; cdr3_nt: TGCAACGCCGACGGGACTAGCGGGATGAATAAGCAGTTCTTC; cdr3_aa: CNADGTSGMNKQFF
clone_size: -; d_call: TRBD2; v_call: TRBV20-1; j_call: TRBJ2-7; cdr3_nt: TGCAGTGCGAAACCAGCGGGAGGAACCTACGAGCAGTACTTC; cdr3_aa: CSAKPAGGTYEQYF
clone_size: -; d_call: -; v_call: TRBV11-2; j_call: TRBJ2-7; cdr3_nt: TGTACCAGCAGCTTATCTCCCAGTCCCTCCTGCGAGCAGTACTTC; cdr3_aa: CTSSLSPSPSCEQYF
clone_size: -; d_call: -; v_call: TRBV29-1; j_call: TRBJ2-7; cdr3_nt: TGCAGGGATGCCATAAGGGACGAAACATACGAGCAGTACTTC; cdr3_aa: CRDAIRDETYEQYF
clone_size: -; d_call: -; v_call: TRBV29-1; j_call: TRBJ1-1; cdr3_nt: TGCATCGTAACCGGGACGGTGAGCACTGAAGCTTTCTTT; cdr3_aa: CIVTGTVSTEAFF
clone_size: -; d_call: TRBD2; v_call: TRBV11-2; j_call: TRBJ2-1; cdr3_nt: TGTCCCAGCACCCCAGAGGGCGGGGGAAGCTCCTACAATGATCAGTTATTC; cdr3_aa: CPSTPEGGGSSYNDQLF
clone_size: -; d_call: -; v_call: TRBV11-2; j_call: TRBJ2-7; cdr3_nt: TGTGCCAGGGGCTTATCTCCGACTCCCTCGTACGAGCAGTACTTC; cdr3_aa: CARGLSPTPSYEQYF
clone_size: -; d_call: -; v_call: TRBV6-1; j_call: TRBJ1-1; cdr3_nt: TGTGCCATCAGTGATTACAGGCACGCTGAAGCTTTCTTT; cdr3_aa: CAISDYRHAEAFF
clone_size: -; d_call: -; v_call: TRBV6-5; j_call: TRBJ2-1; cdr3_nt: TGTACCAGCAGTTACTCGACTTTTGGTGTGCAGTTCTTC; cdr3_aa: CTSSYSTFGVQFF
clone_size: -; d_call: -; v_call: TRBV11-2; j_call: TRBJ1-5; cdr3_nt: TGTGCCAGCAGCCTGCGACCTGATCGGCTCCAGCATTTT; cdr3_aa: CASSLRPDRLQHF
clone_size: -; d_call: TRBD2; v_call: TRBV20-1; j_call: TRBJ2-7; cdr3_nt: TGCAGCGCCCAGGCGGGAGCAGAAACCTACGAGCAGTACTTC; cdr3_aa: CSAQAGAETYEQYF
clone_size: -; d_call: TRBD1; v_call: TRBV6-6; j_call: TRBJ1-5; cdr3_nt: TGTGACAGCAGACAGACAGGGGGTGCAGGGCAGTCCCAGCATTTT; cdr3_aa: CDSRQTGGAGQSQHF
clone_size: -; d_call: -; v_call: TRBV29-1; j_call: TRBJ1-5; cdr3_nt: TGCAGCGTTGCATCAGGGCTCCATCAGCCCTTGCATTTT; cdr3_aa: CSVASGLHQPLHF
clone_size: few; d_call: TRBD2; v_call: TRBV20-1; j_call: TRBJ2-1; cdr3_nt: TGCAGTGCTACCAGACTGGCGGGAGTAACTTACAATGAGCAGTTCTTC; cdr3_aa: CSATRLAGVTYNEQFF
clone_size: -; d_call: TRBD1; v_call: TRBV6-1; j_call: TRBJ1-6; cdr3_nt: TGTGCCAGCAGTGAAAAGGGGGCGAATAACTCACTCCTCCACTTT; cdr3_aa: CASSEKGANNSLLHF
clone_size: -; d_call: -; v_call: TRBV29-1; j_call: TRBJ2-7; cdr3_nt: TGCAGCCCCCGCTCGGCCAGCTCGTACGAGCAGTACTTC; cdr3_aa: CSPRSASSYEQYF
clone_size: -; d_call: -; v_call: TRBV20-1; j_call: TRBJ2-1; cdr3_nt: TGCACTGCCACGCTTACCTACAATGAACAGTTCTTC; cdr3_aa: CTATLTYNEQFF
clone_size: -; d_call: TRBD2; v_call: TRBV28; j_call: TRBJ2-1; cdr3_nt: TGTGCCAGTGGTTCCAAGCGGGAGCTAAAGCTTGAGCAGTTCTTC; cdr3_aa: CASGSKRELKLEQFF
clone_size: -; d_call: TRBD1; v_call: TRBV29-1; j_call: TRBJ1-2; cdr3_nt: TGCAGCGTTGAACGTTGGGACAGGGGGGACCTGTATGGCTACACCTTC; cdr3_aa: CSVERWDRGDLYGYTF
clone_size: medium-sized; d_call: -; v_call: TRBV5-1; j_call: TRBJ2-5; cdr3_nt: TGCGCCAGCAGCCCCGGGACATCCCAAGAGACCCAGTACTTC; cdr3_aa: CASSPGTSQETQYF
clone_size: few; d_call: TRBD1; v_call: TRBV20-1; j_call: TRBJ2-7; cdr3_nt: TGCAATCCCCTAAGGACAGGGCCCCACGAGCAGCACTTC; cdr3_aa: CNPLRTGPHEQHF
clone_size: -; d_call: TRBD2; v_call: TRBV15; j_call: TRBJ2-1; cdr3_nt: TGTGCCACTCAGACTAGCGGGAGGAATGAGCAGTTCTTC; cdr3_aa: CATQTSGRNEQFF
clone_size: -; d_call: -; v_call: TRBV12-3/TRBV12-4; j_call: TRBJ2-7; cdr3_nt: TGTGCCAGCATCCTGAACAGTTCCTACGAGCAGTACTTC; cdr3_aa: CASILNSSYEQYF
clone_size: -; d_call: TRBD1; v_call: TRBV20-1; j_call: TRBJ1-5; cdr3_nt: TGCAGTGCTAGACAACCCGGACTGACAGGGAATTCAATTAGCAATCAGCCCCAGCATTTT; cdr3_aa: CSARQPGLTGNSISNQPQHF
clone_size: few; d_call: TRBD2; v_call: TRBV11-2; j_call: TRBJ2-1; cdr3_nt: TGTACCAGCAGCTTTATAGCGGGAGGAGGCAATGGGCAGTTCTTC; cdr3_aa: CTSSFIAGGGNGQFF
clone_size: -; d_call: -; v_call: TRBV4-2; j_call: TRBJ2-1; cdr3_nt: TGTGCCAGCAGCCAAGATTTAGCGCGATTAAGGTTCTTT; cdr3_aa: CASSQDLARLRFF
clone_size: -; d_call: -; v_call: TRBV10-3; j_call: TRBJ2-3; cdr3_nt: TGTGTCATCAGTGGAAGGGGGGCATCGGGAGATACGCAGTATTTT; cdr3_aa: CVISGRGASGDTQYF
clone_size: -; d_call: -; v_call: TRBV20-1; j_call: TRBJ2-5; cdr3_nt: TGCAGAGCTAGATTCGGGCAAGAGACGAAGTACTTC; cdr3_aa: CRARFGQETKYF
clone_size: -; d_call: -; v_call: TRBV10-3; j_call: TRBJ2-3; cdr3_nt: TGTGCCATCAGTGAGTCAGGGGAGGTGGATAGGCAGTATTTT; cdr3_aa: CAISESGEVDRQYF
clone_size: many; d_call: TRBD2; v_call: TRBV5-6; j_call: TRBJ2-5; cdr3_nt: TGTGCCAGCAGCTTCGGGACTAGCGAGACCCAGTACTTC; cdr3_aa: CASSFGTSETQYF
clone_size: -; d_call: -; v_call: TRBV20-1; j_call: TRBJ2-1; cdr3_nt: TGCAGTATTAGAGATCTTGGCGGATACAATGAGCAGTTCTTC; cdr3_aa: CSIRDLGGYNEQFF
clone_size: many; d_call: -; v_call: TRBV10-3; j_call: TRBJ1-6; cdr3_nt: TGTGCCATCAGTGAGTCGTTGGGGACCGATAATTCACCCCTCTACTTT; cdr3_aa: CAISESLGTDNSPLYF
clone_size: -; d_call: -; v_call: TRBV12-3/TRBV12-4; j_call: TRBJ1-1; cdr3_nt: TGTGCCAGCACCTTGACAGACACTGAAGCTTCCTTT; cdr3_aa: CASTLTDTEASF
clone_size: medium-sized; d_call: TRBD2; v_call: TRBV6-1; j_call: TRBJ2-1; cdr3_nt: TGTGCCAGCAGTGAACTCGGGGGACTATACTCCTACAATGAGCAGTTCTTC; cdr3_aa: CASSELGGLYSYNEQFF
clone_size: once; d_call: TRBD2; v_call: TRBV20-1; j_call: TRBJ2-1; cdr3_nt: TGCAGTGCTACAGATGGTACTAGCGGGAAAACGTGGGGCAATGGGCAGTTCTTC; cdr3_aa: CSATDGTSGKTWGNGQFF
clone_size: -; d_call: TRBD2; v_call: TRBV12-3/TRBV12-4; j_call: TRBJ2-3; cdr3_nt: TGTGCCGGCAATTTCCCCACCCTTAGCGGGAGGCTGGGAGATACGCAGTATTTT; cdr3_aa: CAGNFPTLSGRLGDTQYF
clone_size: -; d_call: TRBD2; v_call: TRBV4-1; j_call: TRBJ2-3; cdr3_nt: TGCGCCAGCAGCCAAGACCCCCCCTGGCCTAGCGGGGGCCGAGAAGGTTCGCAGTATTTT; cdr3_aa: CASSQDPPWPSGGREGSQYF